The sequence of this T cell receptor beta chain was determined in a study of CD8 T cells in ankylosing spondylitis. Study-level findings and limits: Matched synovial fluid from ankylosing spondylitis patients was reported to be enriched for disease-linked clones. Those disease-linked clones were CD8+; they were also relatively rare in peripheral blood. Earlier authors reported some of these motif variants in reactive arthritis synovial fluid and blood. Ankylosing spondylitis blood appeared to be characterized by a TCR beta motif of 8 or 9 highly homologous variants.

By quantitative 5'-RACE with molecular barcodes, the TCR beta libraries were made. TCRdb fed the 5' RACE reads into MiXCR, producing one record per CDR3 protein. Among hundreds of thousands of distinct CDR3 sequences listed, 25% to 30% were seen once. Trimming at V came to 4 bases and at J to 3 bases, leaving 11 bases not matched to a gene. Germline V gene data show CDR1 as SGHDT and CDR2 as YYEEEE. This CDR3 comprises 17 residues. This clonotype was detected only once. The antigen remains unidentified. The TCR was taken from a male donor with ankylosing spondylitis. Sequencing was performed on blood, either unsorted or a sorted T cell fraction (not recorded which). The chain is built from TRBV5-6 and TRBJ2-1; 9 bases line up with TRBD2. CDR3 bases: TGTGCCAGCAGCCTGACTAGCGGCAGATATAACTACAATGAGCAGTTCTTC. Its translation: CASSLTSGRYNYNEQFF. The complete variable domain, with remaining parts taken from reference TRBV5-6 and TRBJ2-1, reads DAGVTQSPTHLIKTRGQQVTLRCSPKSGHDTVSWYQQALGQGPQFIFQYYEEEERQRGNFPDRFSGHQFPNYSSELNVNALLLGDSALYLCASSLTSGRYNYNEQFFGPGTRLTVL.